A single sample gave rise to the 7 T cell receptor beta chains below, sequenced in a study of T cells after yellow fever vaccination. TCRdb used MiXCR to reprocess the 5' RACE reads, holding one entry per CDR3 protein. The sample lists almost 600,000 distinct CDR3 sequences, 13% seen once, with over 12% in the top ten. The material sequenced was PBMCs, taken on the day of the yellow fever booster vaccination. Receptors originate from a man aged 25-45 years who received the YFV17D yellow fever vaccine.

The CDR3 DNA sequence: TGCAGTGCTAGGACTGGCGGGACGGAGCAGTTCTTC. It yields the protein CSARTGGTEQFF. The V gene is TRBV20-1, the J gene TRBJ2-1; TRBD2 is a possible D gene (6 bases). This CDR3 comprises 12 residues. V was pared by 3 bases and J by 10 bases, with 13 bases between. Germline V gene lookup returns CDR1 DFQATT and CDR2 SNEGSKA (reference sequence).

V gene TRBV9 combines with J gene TRBJ2-4; 9 bases match TRBD1. V shed 3 bases, J shed 6 bases, and the junction held 13 bases outside the gene matches. Germline lookup yields CDR1 SGDLS and CDR2 YYNGEE. The CDR3 has 17 residues. The CDR3 loop is CASSDGTGSLRGNIQYF. In DNA form, the CDR3 reads TGTGCCAGCAGCGACGGGACAGGGAGTCTTCGGGGAAACATTCAGTACTTC.

The rearrangement joins TRBV7-2 to TRBJ2-5; D may be TRBD2 (5 bases). V lost 1 base and J lost 9, with 9 bases in between. CDR3 length equals 12 residues. The germline gives CDR1 SGHTA, CDR2 FQGNSA. The CDR3 protein is CASSLVVEAQYF. The CDR3 DNA reads TGTGCCAGCAGCTTAGTTGTGGAGGCCCAGTACTTC.

The table lists this clonotype with a few counts. The V call is TRBV9, the J call TRBJ2-3; D ambiguous. Per the germline V gene, CDR1 is SGDLS and CDR2 is YYNGEE. V was cut by 4 bases and J by 7 bases, with 13 bases left in between. This CDR3 is built from 13 residues. CDR3 coding DNA: TGTGCCAGCAGCTCCCGCGGTAGGAATACGCAGTATTTT. It translates to CASSSRGRNTQYF.

The J gene is TRBJ1-2, the V gene TRBV10-3, with D uncertain. The CDR3 spans 13 residues. Germline V lookup: CDR1 ENHRY, CDR2 SYGVKD. The germline V and J ends were trimmed by 3 bases and 0 bases, with 5 bases remaining between them. CDR3 amino acids: CAISDSSNYGYTF. CDR3 sequence (DNA): TGTGCCATCAGTGACAGCTCTAACTATGGCTACACCTTC.

This clonotype appeared many times. The rearrangement links TRBV29-1 to TRBJ2-3; TRBD1 agrees at 9 bases. J gave up 3 bases and V 6 bases, and 1 base lay outside the gene matches. The CDR3 is 12 residues long. Looked up from germline, CDR1 is SQVTM and CDR2 is ANQGSEA. CDR3 in amino acids: CSVGTGTDTQYF. CDR3 nucleotide sequence: TGCAGCGTCGGGACAGGGACAGATACGCAGTATTTT.

CDR3 sequence reads: CASKDGDTQYF. CDR3 bases: TGCGCCAGCAAGGACGGAGATACGCAGTATTTT. J is TRBJ2-3 and V is TRBV5-1; D is unresolved. Looked up from germline, CDR1 is SGHRS and CDR2 is YFSETQ. The V and J ends lost 6 bases and 5 bases respectively, with 7 bases between them. There are 11 residues in the CDR3.